This TCR beta chain was observed in a study of T cell repertoires in cytomegalovirus infection. Study as a whole: Recently described HLA-C-restricted plus well-studied HLA-B-restricted CMV epitopes were used. Study-wide results and caveats: Dominant in the ex vivo response were TCR beta clonotypes restricted by HLA-C and specific for CMV. Public TCR beta family frequency separated CMV-and-HLA carriers, including in an independent cohort.

Germline CDR1 and CDR2: SGHTA and FQGTGA. This CDR3 spans 12 amino acids. V was shortened by 5 bases and J by 9 bases, with 11 bases between the two germline ends. TCRdb recomputed calls from the reads with MiXCR, one row per CDR3 protein. The table shows about 920,000 distinct CDR3 sequences, with about a third occurring only once. As to this clonotype: What it binds is not known.

This clonotype was sampled from a human donor in good health (CMV status not recorded). Some clones in this sample may be carry-over from other donors' samples. J is TRBJ2-1 and V is TRBV7-3; D uncertain. Sequenced here: cultured CD8+ T cells from PBMCs, sampled from culture after CMV antigen stimulation. The CDR3 is CASSHSVLEQFF. The CDR3 nucleotides read TGTGCCAGCAGCCATAGTGTTCTTGAGCAGTTCTTC.